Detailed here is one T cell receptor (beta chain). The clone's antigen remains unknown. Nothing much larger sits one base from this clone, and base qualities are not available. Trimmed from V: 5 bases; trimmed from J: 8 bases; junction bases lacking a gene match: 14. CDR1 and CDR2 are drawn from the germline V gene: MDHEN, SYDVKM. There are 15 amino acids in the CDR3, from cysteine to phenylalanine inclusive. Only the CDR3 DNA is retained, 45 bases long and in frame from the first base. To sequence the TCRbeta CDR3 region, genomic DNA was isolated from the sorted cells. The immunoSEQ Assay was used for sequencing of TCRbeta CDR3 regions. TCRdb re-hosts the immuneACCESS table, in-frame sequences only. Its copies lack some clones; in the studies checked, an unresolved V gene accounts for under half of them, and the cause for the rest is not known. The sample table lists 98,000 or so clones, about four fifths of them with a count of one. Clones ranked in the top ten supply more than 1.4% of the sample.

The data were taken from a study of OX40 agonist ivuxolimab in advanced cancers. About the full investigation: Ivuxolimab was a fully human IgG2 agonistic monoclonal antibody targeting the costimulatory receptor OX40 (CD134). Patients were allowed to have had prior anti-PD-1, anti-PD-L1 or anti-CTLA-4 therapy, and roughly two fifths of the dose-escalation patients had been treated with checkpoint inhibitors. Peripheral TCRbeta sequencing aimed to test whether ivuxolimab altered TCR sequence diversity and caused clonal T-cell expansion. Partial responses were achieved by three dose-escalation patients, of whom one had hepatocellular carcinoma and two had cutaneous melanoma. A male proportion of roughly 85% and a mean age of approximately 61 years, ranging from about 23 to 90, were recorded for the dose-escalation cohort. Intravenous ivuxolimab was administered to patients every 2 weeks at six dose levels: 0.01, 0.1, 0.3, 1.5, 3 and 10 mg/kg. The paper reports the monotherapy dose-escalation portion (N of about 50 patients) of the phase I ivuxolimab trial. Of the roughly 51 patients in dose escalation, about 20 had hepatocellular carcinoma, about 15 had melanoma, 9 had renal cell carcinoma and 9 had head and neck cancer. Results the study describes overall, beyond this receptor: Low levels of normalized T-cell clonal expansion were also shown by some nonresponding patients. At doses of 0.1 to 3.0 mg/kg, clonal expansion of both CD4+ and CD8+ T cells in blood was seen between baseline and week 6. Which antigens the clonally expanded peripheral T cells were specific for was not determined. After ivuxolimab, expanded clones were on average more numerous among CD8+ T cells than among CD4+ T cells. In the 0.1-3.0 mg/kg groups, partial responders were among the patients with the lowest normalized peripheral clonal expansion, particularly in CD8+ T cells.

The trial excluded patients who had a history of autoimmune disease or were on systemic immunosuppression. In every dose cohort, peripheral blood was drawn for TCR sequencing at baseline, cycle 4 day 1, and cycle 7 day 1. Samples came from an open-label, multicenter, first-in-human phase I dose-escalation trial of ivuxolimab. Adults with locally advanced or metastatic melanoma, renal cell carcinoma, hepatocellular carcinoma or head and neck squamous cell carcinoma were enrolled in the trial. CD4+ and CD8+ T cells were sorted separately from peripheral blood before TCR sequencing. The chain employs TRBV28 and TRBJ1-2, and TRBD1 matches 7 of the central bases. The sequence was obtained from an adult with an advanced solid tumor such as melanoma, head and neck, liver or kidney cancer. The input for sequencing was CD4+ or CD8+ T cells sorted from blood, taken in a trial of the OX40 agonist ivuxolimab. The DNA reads TGTGCCAGCAGTCCGAACTTACAGGGGCTCAGAGGCTACACCTTC. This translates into CASSPNLQGLRGYTF.